The 28 T cell receptor beta chains reported below all come from one sample, sequenced in a study of blood T cell repertoires in COVID-19. TCRdb's table, derived via immunoSEQ multiplex PCR, lists solely in-frame clones and lacks some. The data contain around 140,000 clones, nearly 90% of them singletons. Sequenced: peripheral blood. Receptor source: a man aged 65 to 85 with acute or convalescent COVID-19.

The chain links TRBV28 to TRBJ1-3, with D uncertain. The CDR3 runs 14 residues. Deletions cut 3 bases from V and 1 base from J, with 7 bases between. Germline V gene sequence: CDR1 MDHEN, CDR2 SYDVKM. CDR3 nucleotides: TGTGCCAGCAGTTTTTGGCCATCTGGAAACACCATATATTTT. It encodes CASSFWPSGNTIYF.

This clone has only one observation. The chain has TRBV19 and TRBJ1-4; no clear D. Trimming removed 6 bases from V and 2 bases from J, with 13 bases in between. This CDR3 spans 15 amino acids. The germline gives CDR1 LNHDA, CDR2 SQIVND (reference sequence). The CDR3 loop reads CASSVAADTNEKLFF. The CDR3 nucleotides are TGTGCCAGTAGCGTGGCGGCAGATACTAATGAAAAACTGTTTTTT.

The chain uses TRBV7-8 and TRBJ2-4, with D possibly matching TRBD1 (5 bases). The CDR3 spans 16 residues. CDR1 SGHVS and CDR2 FQNEAQ come from the germline V gene. V dropped 1 base and J dropped 6 bases, with 16 bases sitting between them. The chain's CDR3 is CASSLGIGRTINIQYF. The CDR3 DNA sequence: TGTGCCAGCAGCTTAGGTATTGGAAGGACAATAAACATTCAGTACTTC.

V gene TRBV10-3 combines with J gene TRBJ2-1, with 8 nucleotides matching TRBD2. The CDR3 extends over 13 amino acids. CDR1 and CDR2 (germline): ENHRY, SYGVKD. The junction had 2 bases not matched to a gene; V was cut back by 4 bases and J by 6 bases. CDR3 coding DNA: TGTGCCATCAGTGGGGGACTAGTCAATGAGCAGTTCTTC. This translates into CAISGGLVNEQFF.

CDR3 in DNA: TGTGCCAGCAGCCAAGGGCTAGCTGATACGCAGTATTTT. Amino acids: CASSQGLADTQYF. This chain uses TRBV14 with TRBJ2-3, with D possibly being TRBD2 (5 bases). Germline CDR1 is SGHDN and CDR2 is FVKESK. CDR3 length equals 13 residues. With 1 base removed from V and 6 bases from J, the gap between germline ends came to 8 bases.

The V gene is TRBV6-6, the J gene TRBJ2-1; tentative D call: TRBD2 (5 bases). There are 13 residues in the CDR3. Trimming left V 7 bases short and J 15 bases short, with 22 bases between. CDR1 and CDR2 (germline): MNHNY, SVGAGI (reference sequence). CDR3 loop: CASTPGDTSVRFF. Written as DNA, the CDR3 is TGTGCCAGCACCCCCGGGGATACTAGTGTTCGGTTCTTC.

The chain links TRBV6-5 to TRBJ1-1; a weak D match, TRBD1 (6 bases). Germline V lookup: CDR1 MNHEY, CDR2 SVGAGI. The ends were cut back, 5 bases at V and 1 base at J, with 11 bases in the middle. This CDR3 spans 14 amino acids. The CDR3 DNA reads TGTGCCAGCAGTCTTCGGACAGAGAACACTGAAGCTTTCTTT. Translating it yields CASSLRTENTEAFF.

Only a few counts were recorded for this clone. The chain employs TRBV19 and TRBJ2-7; TRBD2 agrees at 12 bases. After removal of 4 bases from V and 3 bases from J, the junction contained 4 bases not matched to a gene. CDR1 and CDR2 from the germline V gene are LNHDA and SQIVND (reference sequence). The CDR3 covers 15 residues. The CDR3 nucleotides are TGTGCCAGTAGTACCCTAGCGGGAGGGCACTACGAGCAGTACTTC. Protein product: CASSTLAGGHYEQYF.

This chain links TRBV29-1 with TRBJ1-1, with D perhaps TRBD1 (6 bases). The CDR3 spans 15 residues. Germline V CDR1 and CDR2: SQVTM, ANQGSEA. Between the trimmed V and J ends, which lost 4 bases and 3 bases, there was a span of 18 bases. CDR3 sequence reads: CSVVFPGAKDTEAFF. DNA of the CDR3: TGCAGCGTTGTTTTCCCAGGGGCTAAGGACACTGAAGCTTTCTTT.

CDR3 amino acids: CASSYSTRAGLFF. The DNA of the CDR3 is TGTGCCAGCAGTTACTCGACTAGGGCAGGACTGTTTTTT. The gene calls are TRBV6-5 and TRBJ1-4; D unclear. CDR1 is MNHEY, CDR2 SVGAGI, per germline. This CDR3 is 13 amino acids long. Trimming pared 0 bases from V and 13 bases from J, leaving 12 bases between.

This clone appeared a few times. The gene calls are TRBV24-1 and TRBJ1-2; 7 nucleotides line up with TRBD1. This CDR3 has 15 residues. Germline V gene data show CDR1 as KGHDR and CDR2 as SFDVKD. With 4 bases clipped from V and 2 bases from J, the junction kept 6 bases outside the gene matches. CDR3 protein: CATSDTRQGNYGYTF. The CDR3 nucleotides are TGTGCCACCAGTGACACCCGACAGGGAAACTATGGCTACACCTTC.

The chain joins TRBV30 to TRBJ1-5; possible D gene TRBD1, 6 bases. This CDR3 is 15 amino acids long. Germline lookup yields CDR1 GTSNPN and CDR2 SVGIG (reference sequence). Trimming removed 5 bases from V and 0 bases from J, with 14 bases in between. DNA for the CDR3: TGTGCCTGGTCCGGGACACCCAGTAGCAATCAGCCCCAGCATTTT. Its protein is CAWSGTPSSNQPQHF.

The rearrangement uses TRBV5-1 and TRBJ2-1; D call uncertain. The CDR3 length is 15 residues. Per germline, CDR1 SGHRS and CDR2 YFSETQ. V shed 0 bases and J shed 4 bases, with 11 bases lying between them. The CDR3 coding sequence is TGCGCCAGCAGCTTGGTGAGAGAATCGTACAATGAGCAGTTCTTC. Protein product: CASSLVRESYNEQFF.

J is TRBJ2-4 and V is TRBV6-6; maybe TRBD1 (5 bases). The CDR3 is 13 residues long. Germline V gives CDR1 MNHNY, CDR2 SVGAGI (reference sequence). Trimming stripped 11 bases from V and 0 bases from J, with 11 bases between. The CDR3 DNA sequence: TGTGCCTCTGAAGGGGTAGCCAAAAACATTCAGTACTTC. Encoded protein: CASEGVAKNIQYF.

The rearrangement joins TRBV19 to TRBJ2-1, with D hard to call. The CDR3 spans 11 residues. Germline CDR1 and CDR2: LNHDA and SQIVND (reference sequence). Deletions cut 10 bases from V and 5 bases from J, with 9 bases between. In nucleotides, the CDR3 is TGTGCCACCCAAAGCAACAATGAGCAGTTCTTC. Translation: CATQSNNEQFF.

The chain is built from TRBV27 and TRBJ2-1; TRBD2 matches at 7 bases. V lost 3 bases to trimming and J lost 8 bases; unmatched junction nucleotides: 13. The germline CDR1 and CDR2 sequences are MNHEY and SMNVEV (reference sequence). CDR3 length: 16 amino acids. CDR3 region: CASSLGRAGVVYEQFF. The CDR3 nucleotides are TGTGCCAGCAGTTTGGGTCGCGCGGGAGTAGTGTATGAGCAGTTCTTC.

About this clone: In the same sample, other DNA sequences code for this CDR3. The CDR3 loop reads CASSYRGPNEKLFF. In DNA, the CDR3 is TGTGCCAGTAGTTACAGGGGACCAAATGAAAAACTGTTTTTT. The rearrangement joins TRBV19 to TRBJ1-4, with TRBD1 matching 7 bases. The CDR3 length is 14 residues. V shed 5 bases, J shed 5 bases, and the junction held 5 bases outside the gene matches. In germline, CDR1 is LNHDA, CDR2 SQIVND (reference sequence).

The chain joins TRBV5-1 to TRBJ2-7; D is possibly TRBD1 (6 bases). CDR1 and CDR2 (germline): SGHRS, YFSETQ. V lost 4 bases and J lost 0, with 14 bases in between. The CDR3 spans 15 residues. Written as DNA, the CDR3 is TGCGCCAGCAGCGACATCGGACAGAGCTCCTACGAGCAGTACTTC. This encodes CASSDIGQSSYEQYF. The whole variable domain, filled in from reference TRBV5-1 and TRBJ2-7, reads KAGVTQTPRYLIKTRGQQVTLSCSPISGHRSVSWYQQTPGQGLQFLFEYFSETQRNKGNFPGRFSGRQFSNSRSEMNVSTLELGDSALYLCASSDIGQSSYEQYFGPGTRLTVT.

The rearrangement joins TRBV6-1 to TRBJ1-2; unclear D gene. Germline loops: CDR1 MNHNS, CDR2 SASEGT. The CDR3 length is 13 residues. V lost 3 bases and J lost 3, with 8 bases in between. CDR3 in DNA: TGTGCCAGCAGTGACGGACTGGACTATGGCTACACCTTC. This encodes CASSDGLDYGYTF.

J is TRBJ1-1 and V is TRBV5-6, with D possibly TRBD1 on 5 matching bases. V was cut by 2 bases and J by 4 bases, with 9 bases left in between. This CDR3 comprises 13 residues. Germline CDR1 and CDR2: SGHDT and YYEEEE. Here the CDR3 DNA reads TGTGCCAGCAGCTTCCGGACATCCACTGAAGCTTTCTTT. Translation: CASSFRTSTEAFF.

The chain uses TRBV14 and TRBJ2-7, with 7 bases aligning to TRBD1. CDR1 and CDR2 from the germline V gene are SGHDN and FVKESK. The CDR3 is 14 amino acids. V lost 4 bases, J lost 4 bases, and 7 bases stayed unmatched. The CDR3 loop is CASSRRQGGYEQYF. CDR3 in DNA: TGTGCCAGCAGCCGTAGACAGGGTGGGTACGAGCAGTACTTC.

This chain connects TRBV18 to TRBJ2-1; possible D gene TRBD2, 5 bases. In germline, CDR1 is KGHSH, CDR2 LQKENI. This CDR3 comprises 12 residues. Trimming stripped 6 bases from V and 15 bases from J, with 18 bases between. In DNA, the CDR3 is TGTGCCAGCTCTCAGGACTCCGGAGCATTGTTCTTC. Its protein is CASSQDSGALFF.

J is TRBJ2-3 and V is TRBV6-5; D possibly corresponds to TRBD1 (6 bases). This CDR3 contains 14 residues. Trimming left V 8 bases short and J 1 base short, with 13 bases between. Germline CDR1 reads MNHEY; CDR2 reads SVGAGI. The CDR3 region is CASRRGGGTDTQYF. DNA for the CDR3: TGTGCCAGCCGACGAGGGGGTGGCACAGATACGCAGTATTTT.

V gene TRBV3-1 (or the pseudogene TRBV3-2) combines with J gene TRBJ1-2; possibly TRBD1 for D (6 bases). Germline V lookup: CDR1 LGHDT, CDR2 YNNKEL (reference sequence). The CDR3 extends over 14 amino acids. V was shortened by 2 bases and J by 10 bases, with 17 bases between the two germline ends. The CDR3 DNA is TGTGCCAGCAGCCAATTCCAGGGGAGTGCGGACTACACCTTC. Its translation is CASSQFQGSADYTF.

The chain is built from TRBV6-5 and TRBJ2-1; TRBD1 matches at 7 bases. This CDR3 region has 13 residues. With V trimmed by 8 bases and J by 5 bases, 6 bases remained unmatched. Germline CDR1 and CDR2: MNHEY and SVGAGI. CDR3: CASGTEIDNEQFF. The CDR3 nucleotides are TGTGCCAGCGGGACAGAAATCGACAATGAGCAGTTCTTC.

This chain links TRBV9 with TRBJ2-1; TRBD2 matches at 12 bases. The CDR3 consists of 16 residues. CDR1 and CDR2 from the germline V gene are SGDLS and YYNGEE. The V gene end was trimmed by 3 bases and the J gene end by 4 bases; junction bases not matched to a gene: 5. This CDR3 reads CASSARGTSGYNEQFF. As DNA, the CDR3 is TGTGCCAGCAGCGCAAGGGGGACTAGCGGGTACAATGAGCAGTTCTTC.

The V call is TRBV6-5, the J call TRBJ1-6; 8 bases match TRBD1. CDR3 length: 12 amino acids. J lost 7 bases, V lost 7 bases, and 0 bases had no gene match. Germline loops: CDR1 MNHEY, CDR2 SVGAGI. The chain's CDR3 is CASNRGNSPLHF. The CDR3 region has the DNA TGTGCCAGCAACAGGGGGAATTCACCCCTCCACTTT.

This sequence joins TRBV7-8 and TRBJ2-3; 7 positions match TRBD2. The CDR3 has 14 amino acids. From germline, CDR1 is SGHVS and CDR2 FQNEAQ. V gave up 6 bases and J gave up 4 bases; unmatched junction bases: 7. The CDR3 sequence is CASSRRERADTQYF. The CDR3 nucleotides are TGTGCCAGCAGTCGGCGGGAGAGGGCAGATACGCAGTATTTT.